Below, 19 T cell receptor beta chains from the same sample are listed, as sequenced in a study of a mutant IDH1 vaccine in newly diagnosed glioma. The antigens for these receptors are not known. Sequencing used immunoSEQ multiplex PCR; TCRdb keeps in-frame clones, though not all of them. The sample has 110,000 or so clones; 90% are singletons. Time point defined: week 11, during vaccination. Doses consisted of 300 ug of mutant IDH1 20-mer peptide each, paired with topical imiquimod. The sequenced sample was PBMCs, obtained from a glioma patient whose treatment included an IDH1 peptide vaccine. All receptors come from a woman aged 50 to 60 with glioma.

The chain joins TRBV4-1 to TRBJ2-7; D possibly uses TRBD1 or TRBD2 (5 bases each). This CDR3 has 15 residues. CDR1 and CDR2 (germline): MGHRA, YSYEKL. Trimming took 4 bases from V and 2 from J, leaving 15 bases between them. CDR3 amino acids: CASSRPGPGPYEQYF. Written as DNA, the CDR3 is TGCGCCAGCAGCCGCCCCGGGCCGGGGCCCTACGAGCAGTACTTC.

The chain links TRBV7-3 to TRBJ2-3; D is possibly TRBD1 or TRBD2 (6 bases each). Trimming shortened V by 2 bases and J by 1 base, and 13 bases separated the two germline ends. The CDR3 is 16 residues long. Germline CDR1 SGHTA, CDR2 FQGTGA. The CDR3 DNA is TGTGCCAGCAGCTTAGGGTCGGGGGCCGGCACAGATACGCAGTATTTT. It translates to CASSLGSGAGTDTQYF.

The chain has TRBV2 and TRBJ2-6, with 7 bases fitting TRBD1. The CDR3 is made up of 18 amino acids. V shed 0 bases and J 0 bases; nucleotides not matched to a gene: 5. Germline lookup yields CDR1 SNHLY and CDR2 FYNNEI. The CDR3 protein is CASSEARGLGSGANVLTF. CDR3 coding DNA: TGTGCCAGCAGTGAAGCCAGGGGGTTAGGCTCTGGGGCCAACGTCCTGACTTTC.

This clone was seen only a few times. This sequence joins TRBV7-3 and TRBJ1-1; TRBD1 might be the D (5 bases). This CDR3 comprises 13 residues. The germline gives CDR1 SGHTA, CDR2 FQGTGA. Trimming pared 5 bases from V and 2 bases from J, leaving 9 bases between. The CDR3: CASSTQGNTEAFF. DNA of the CDR3: TGTGCCAGCAGCACTCAGGGCAACACTGAAGCTTTCTTT.

This clone has just a few counts. The V gene is TRBV28, the J gene TRBJ1-1; a weak D match, TRBD1 (6 bases). This CDR3 region has 13 residues. Per germline, CDR1 MDHEN and CDR2 SYDVKM. V was clipped by 10 bases and J by 0 bases, with 12 bases between them. As DNA, the CDR3 is TGTGCCACCTTGGACAGCTTGAACACTGAAGCTTTCTTT. As protein: CATLDSLNTEAFF.

The chain has TRBV29-1 and TRBJ2-3; weak D call: TRBD2 (5 bases). Trimming stripped 7 bases from V and 0 bases from J, with 8 bases between. CDR3 length equals 12 residues. Germline assignment: CDR1 SQVTM and CDR2 ANQGSEA. The CDR3 reads CSGRGSTDTQYF. In DNA, the CDR3 is TGCAGCGGTCGCGGGAGCACAGATACGCAGTATTTT.

V and J are TRBV6-6 and TRBJ2-5, with TRBD1 identical over 7 bases. Germline trimming cut 6 bases from V and 1 base from J; bases unmatched to any gene: 5. The CDR3 extends over 14 amino acids. From germline, CDR1 is MNHNY and CDR2 SVGAGI (reference sequence). The CDR3 coding sequence is TGTGCCAGCAGCCCCGGGACAGTCCAAGAGACCCAGTACTTC. Translation: CASSPGTVQETQYF.

This sequence joins TRBV6-4 and TRBJ2-3; TRBD2 matches 12 bases. From germline, CDR1 is MRHNA and CDR2 SNTAGT. The CDR3 is 16 amino acids. Losses at the gene ends were 5 bases for V and 5 bases for J; bases not matched to a gene: 8. The CDR3 here is CASSRTSGAGGDTQYF. Here the CDR3 DNA reads TGTGCCAGCAGTAGGACTAGCGGGGCCGGGGGAGATACGCAGTATTTT.

This clone was seen only a few times. The chain employs TRBV11-2 and TRBJ2-1, with 9 bases identical to TRBD2. The V gene end was trimmed by 6 bases and the J gene end by 5 bases; junction bases not matched to a gene: 8. The germline CDR1 and CDR2 sequences are SGHAT and FQNNGV. The CDR3 loop spans 15 amino acids. This CDR3 reads CASRHIAGANNEQFF. The CDR3 DNA reads as TGTGCCAGCAGACATATAGCGGGAGCCAACAATGAGCAGTTCTTC.

The J gene is TRBJ2-5, the V gene TRBV30; 14 bases fit TRBD2. Germline V lookup: CDR1 GTSNPN, CDR2 SVGIG (reference sequence). V trimming: 3 bases; J trimming: 4 bases; junction bases outside the gene matches: 10. The CDR3 has 17 residues. This CDR3 is CAWSQPGLAGGGETQYF. In DNA form, the CDR3 reads TGTGCCTGGAGCCAACCTGGACTAGCGGGAGGAGGAGAGACCCAGTACTTC. The entire variable domain, with the rest obtained from reference TRBV30 and TRBJ2-5, is as follows: SQTIHQWPATLVQPVGSPLSLECTVEGTSNPNLYWYRQAAGRGLQLLFYSVGIGQISSEVPQNLSASRPQDRQFILSSKKLLLSDSGFYLCAWSQPGLAGGGETQYFGPGTRLLVL.

The gene calls are TRBV5-5 and TRBJ2-2, with 8 bases identical to TRBD2. Germline V gives CDR1 SGHKS, CDR2 YYEKEE (reference sequence). This CDR3 is 14 amino acids long. Unmatched junction bases numbered 0, after V lost 0 bases and J lost 5 bases. The CDR3 region is CASSLASGTGELFF. The CDR3 DNA follows: TGTGCCAGCAGCTTGGCTAGCGGGACCGGGGAGCTGTTTTTT. Using reference TRBV5-5 and TRBJ2-2 for the parts outside the CDR3, the full variable domain is DAGVTQSPTHLIKTRGQQVTLRCSPISGHKSVSWYQQVLGQGPQFIFQYYEKEERGRGNFPDRFSARQFPNYSSELNVNALLLGDSALYLCASSLASGTGELFFGEGSRLTVL.

V gene TRBV7-6 combines with J gene TRBJ2-7, with 9 bases identical to TRBD2. This CDR3 has 17 residues. The J segment lost 1 base and the V segment lost 1 base, leaving 8 bases of the junction unmatched. Germline assignment: CDR1 SGHVS and CDR2 FNYEAQ. The CDR3 coding sequence is TGTGCCAGCAGCTTAGAACCTCCAGCGGGAGGTTCCTACGAGCAGTACTTC. Translating gives CASSLEPPAGGSYEQYF. The full variable domain, in which reference TRBV7-6 and TRBJ2-7 provide the parts outside the CDR3, is GAGVSQSPRYKVTKRGQDVALRCDPISGHVSLYWYRQALGQGPEFLTYFNYEAQQDKSGLPNDRFSAERPEGSISTLTIQRTEQRDSAMYRCASSLEPPAGGSYEQYFGPGTRLTVT.

The rearrangement joins TRBV13 to TRBJ2-1; D not certain. Germline CDR1 PRHDT, CDR2 FYEKMQ (reference sequence). The CDR3 sequence is 15 residues long. Between the trimmed V and J ends, which lost 4 bases and 8 bases, there was a span of 18 bases. In nucleotides, the CDR3 is TGTGCCAGCAGCTACCGGCCCACCGGTGGGGATGAGCAGTTCTTC. Its protein is CASSYRPTGGDEQFF.

This sequence joins TRBV12-5 and TRBJ2-7; 12 bases match TRBD2. Per germline, CDR1 LGHNT and CDR2 FRNRAP. The CDR3 has 17 residues. Losses at the gene ends were 1 base for V and 0 bases for J; bases not matched to a gene: 4. The CDR3 region is CASGLDLAGGLSYEQYF. In DNA form, the CDR3 reads TGTGCTAGTGGTTTGGACCTAGCGGGAGGGCTCTCCTACGAGCAGTACTTC. Based on the CDR3 plus reference TRBV12-5 and TRBJ2-7, the full variable domain is DARVTQTPRHKVTEMGQEVTMRCQPILGHNTVFWYRQTMMQGLELLAYFRNRAPLDDSGMPKDRFSAEMPDATLATLKIQPSEPRDSAVYFCASGLDLAGGLSYEQYFGPGTRLTVT.

This clone was seen a few times. The chain employs TRBV28 and TRBJ2-4, with D hard to call. Germline-derived CDR1 and CDR2 are MDHEN and SYDVKM. The CDR3 is made up of 17 amino acids. The germline V and J ends were trimmed by 11 bases and 0 bases, with 23 bases remaining between them. The CDR3 sequence is CAASGFPASRAKNIQYF. The CDR3, as DNA: TGTGCCGCCTCTGGCTTTCCGGCCTCCAGAGCCAAAAACATTCAGTACTTC. The whole variable domain, filled in from reference TRBV28 and TRBJ2-4, reads DVKVTQSSRYLVKRTGEKVFLECVQDMDHENMFWYRQDPGLGLRLIYFSYDVKMKEKGDIPEGYSVSREKKERFSLILESASTNQTSMYLCAASGFPASRAKNIQYFGAGTRLSVL.

This clone has only one observation. The chain is built from TRBV27 and TRBJ2-3, with a tentative D call TRBD2 (5 bases). CDR3 length: 13 residues. Trimming cost V 8 bases and J 6 bases, with 15 bases left between them. Germline V gene data show CDR1 as MNHEY and CDR2 as SMNVEV (reference sequence). DNA for the CDR3: TGTGCCAGCCGCACTAGTCAGCTCGATACGCAGTATTTT. Its protein is CASRTSQLDTQYF.

This clone occurred once. The chain employs TRBV6-5 and TRBJ2-7; 7 nucleotides match TRBD1. The CDR3 has 16 amino acids. Germline loops: CDR1 MNHEY, CDR2 SVGAGI. V was pared by 1 base and J by 0 bases, with 6 bases of the junction left unmatched. The CDR3 protein is CASSYFGTALSYEQYF. CDR3 nucleotides: TGTGCCAGCAGTTACTTCGGGACAGCTCTCTCCTACGAGCAGTACTTC.

V and J are TRBV10-1 and TRBJ1-1; no reliable D call. The CDR3 has 14 residues. Trimming removed 6 bases at V and 3 bases at J, with 14 bases between. Germline lookup yields CDR1 WNHNN and CDR2 SYGVQD (reference sequence). This CDR3 reads CASSSRKSDTEAFF. The CDR3 nucleotides are TGCGCCAGCAGCTCAAGAAAGTCAGACACTGAAGCTTTCTTT.

This chain joins TRBV30 and TRBJ1-3; D not certain. Germline V gene data show CDR1 as GTSNPN and CDR2 as SVGIG (reference sequence). CDR3 length: 10 residues. Deletions cut 8 bases from V and 3 bases from J, with 5 bases between. CDR3 amino acids: CAGNGNTIYF. The CDR3 DNA is TGTGCCGGTAATGGAAACACCATATATTTT. The whole variable domain, remainder taken from reference TRBV30 and TRBJ1-3, is SQTIHQWPATLVQPVGSPLSLECTVEGTSNPNLYWYRQAAGRGLQLLFYSVGIGQISSEVPQNLSASRPQDRQFILSSKKLLLSDSGFYLCAGNGNTIYFGEGSWLTVV.